These 9 T cell receptor beta chains were sequenced from one sample in a study of blood T cell repertoires in COVID-19. TCRdb keeps only in-frame clones here, not all; method: immunoSEQ multiplex PCR. Of approximately 51,000 clones listed, 75% to 95% are singletons. Sequencing was done on a sample of peripheral blood. The receptors stem from a man aged 65 to 79 with active COVID-19.

The chain carries TRBV18 and TRBJ2-3; maybe TRBD2 (6 bases). The CDR3 runs 15 residues. Trimming pared 1 base from V and 3 bases from J, leaving 11 bases between. CDR1 is KGHSH, CDR2 LQKENI, per germline. CDR3 nucleotides: TGTGCCAGCTCACCACTGAGCGGGTCAACAGATACGCAGTATTTT. It codes for CASSPLSGSTDTQYF.

The CDR3 DNA reads TGTGCCAGCAGTTTGTCGCGAAACATTCAGTACTTC. Translating gives CASSLSRNIQYF. The rearrangement links TRBV28 to TRBJ2-4; D unresolved. With 3 bases removed from V and 6 bases from J, the gap between germline ends came to 6 bases. CDR1 is MDHEN, CDR2 SYDVKM, per germline. The CDR3 runs 12 residues.

The chain links TRBV3-1 (or the pseudogene TRBV3-2) to TRBJ2-3; TRBD2 matches at 8 bases. The germline V gene encodes CDR1 LGHDT and CDR2 YNNKEL (reference sequence). CDR3 length: 17 amino acids. V trimming: 3 bases; J trimming: 1 base; junction bases outside the gene matches: 9. The CDR3 is CASSHPGGAYGTDTQYF. CDR3 sequence (DNA): TGTGCCAGCAGCCACCCCGGGGGGGCGTATGGCACAGATACGCAGTATTTT.

The chain uses TRBV5-4 and TRBJ1-2, with 9 bases that match TRBD1. The CDR3 totals 15 residues. Germline assignment: CDR1 SGHNT and CDR2 YYREEE (reference sequence). V was pared by 4 bases and J by 3 bases, with 7 bases of the junction left unmatched. The CDR3 coding sequence is TGTGCCAGCAGCCTCGGACAGGGGTGGGACTATGGCTACACCTTC. This codes for CASSLGQGWDYGYTF.

The chain combines TRBV19 with TRBJ2-3, with 9 bases fitting TRBD2. The CDR3 has 15 amino acids. With V trimmed by 7 bases and J by 0 bases, 5 bases remained unmatched. Germline-derived CDR1 and CDR2 are LNHDA and SQIVND (reference sequence). The CDR3 nucleotides are TGTGCCAGTACCCCGACTAGCGGTAGCACAGATACGCAGTATTTT. Its protein product is CASTPTSGSTDTQYF.

The chain carries TRBV4-1 and TRBJ2-7; 10 nucleotides align to TRBD2. CDR1 and CDR2 from the germline V gene are MGHRA and YSYEKL. The CDR3 loop spans 15 amino acids. J lost 6 bases, V lost 4 bases, and 9 bases had no gene match. The CDR3 DNA follows: TGCGCCAGCAGCCTTCCGGCTAGCGGGGGACTCGAGCAGTACTTC. It yields the protein CASSLPASGGLEQYF.

The J gene is TRBJ2-7, the V gene TRBV5-4, with 8 nucleotides matching TRBD2. Trimming removed 0 bases from V and 3 bases from J; junction bases left unmatched: 2. Germline V CDR1 and CDR2: SGHNT, YYREEE (reference sequence). The CDR3 contains 14 residues. This CDR3 is CASSLAGGHYEQYF. CDR3 DNA: TGTGCCAGCAGCTTGGCGGGGGGGCACTACGAGCAGTACTTC.

The chain is built from TRBV14 and TRBJ2-5; 10 bases map to TRBD2. With 1 base clipped from V and 5 bases from J, the junction kept 4 bases outside the gene matches. The length of the CDR3 is 15 residues. CDR1 is SGHDN, CDR2 FVKESK, per germline. CDR3 sequence (DNA): TGTGCCAGCAGCCAAGGAGCGGGGGGGTCCGAGACCCAGTACTTC. Its translation: CASSQGAGGSETQYF.

The rearrangement links TRBV20-1 to TRBJ2-3, with 7 positions matching TRBD2. Germline V gene lookup returns CDR1 DFQATT and CDR2 SNEGSKA (reference sequence). V lost 3 bases and J lost 8; bases outside the gene matches: 8. CDR3 length: 13 amino acids. DNA of the CDR3: TGCAGTGCTAGTAATCCAGGCGGGAGTACGCAGTATTTT. Translating it yields CSASNPGGSTQYF.